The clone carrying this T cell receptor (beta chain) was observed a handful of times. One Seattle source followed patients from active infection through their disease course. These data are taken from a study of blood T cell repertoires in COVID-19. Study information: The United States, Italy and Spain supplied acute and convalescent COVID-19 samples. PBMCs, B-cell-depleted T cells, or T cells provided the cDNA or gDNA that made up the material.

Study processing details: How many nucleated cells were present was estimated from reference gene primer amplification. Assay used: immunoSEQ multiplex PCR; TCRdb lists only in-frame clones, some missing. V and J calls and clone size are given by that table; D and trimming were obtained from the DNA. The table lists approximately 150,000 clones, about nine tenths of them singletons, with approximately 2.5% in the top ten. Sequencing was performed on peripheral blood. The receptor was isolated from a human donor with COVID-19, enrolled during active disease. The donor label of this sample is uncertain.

The CDR3 spells CASSYGTLQETQYF. CDR3 DNA sequence: TGTGCCAGCAGCTATGGGACACTCCAAGAGACCCAGTACTTC. The chain has TRBV3-1 (or the pseudogene TRBV3-2) and TRBJ2-5; possible D gene TRBD1, 6 bases. The CDR3 length is 14 residues. V dropped 5 bases and J dropped 1 base, with 11 bases sitting between them. Germline-derived CDR1 and CDR2 are LGHDT and YNNKEL (reference sequence).